The 24 T cell receptor beta chains given below trace back to one sample, sequenced in a study of cytomegalovirus exposure and HLA in healthy donors. 13 Jbeta primers and 60 Vbeta primers were used for the PCR. Here immunoSEQ multiplex PCR was the method, and the copy in TCRdb shows in-frame clones only, minus some. The sample contains a few hundred thousand clones, nearly 80% of which appear only once. The sequenced material came from PBMCs. The origin of the receptors is a man between 18 and 35 years old in good health and CMV-seronegative.

V is TRBV30 and J is TRBJ1-2, with no clear D. This CDR3 comprises 14 residues. V lost 0 bases to trimming and J lost 2 bases, with 10 bases between them. Germline loops: CDR1 GTSNPN, CDR2 SVGIG (reference sequence). In DNA, the CDR3 is TGTGCCTGGAGTGTAGAGGGAGGGAACTATGGCTACACCTTC. Its protein product is CAWSVEGGNYGYTF. Drawing the rest from reference TRBV30 and TRBJ1-2, the complete variable domain is SQTIHQWPATLVQPVGSPLSLECTVEGTSNPNLYWYRQAAGRGLQLLFYSVGIGQISSEVPQNLSASRPQDRQFILSSKKLLLSDSGFYLCAWSVEGGNYGYTFGSGTRLTVV.

This sequence joins TRBV30 and TRBJ2-3, with 9 bases identical to TRBD1. The CDR3 loop spans 14 amino acids. The germline gives CDR1 GTSNPN, CDR2 SVGIG (reference sequence). V lost 3 bases and J lost 5; bases outside the gene matches: 6. Written as DNA, the CDR3 is TGTGCCTGGAGCAGGACAGGGGTTGGAGATACGCAGTATTTT. It translates to CAWSRTGVGDTQYF.

The V call is TRBV11-3, the J call TRBJ2-5; tentative D call: TRBD1 (6 bases). V was shortened by 1 base and J by 4 bases, with 16 bases between the two germline ends. Per the germline V gene, CDR1 is SGHNT and CDR2 is YENEEA. This CDR3 has 16 residues. In DNA form, the CDR3 reads TGTGCCAGCAGCTTAGGGACAGCCACAATGGGAGAGACCCAGTACTTC. Translating it yields CASSLGTATMGETQYF.

The V call is TRBV7-3, the J call TRBJ1-5; D is uncertain. Germline V gene data show CDR1 as SGHTA and CDR2 as FQGTGA. The CDR3 covers 13 residues. V gave up 5 bases and J gave up 11 bases, with 16 bases separating them. In DNA form, the CDR3 reads TGTGCCAGCAGCGAACGCCACGGGAGTACCCAGCATTTT. Amino acids: CASSERHGSTQHF.

This chain connects TRBV9 to TRBJ1-1; D ambiguous. CDR3 length: 12 amino acids. The V end lost 1 base, the J end lost 2 bases, and 3 bases lay between the germline ends. Looked up from germline, CDR1 is SGDLS and CDR2 is YYNGEE. This CDR3 is CASSVTNTEAFF. Written as DNA, the CDR3 is TGTGCCAGCAGCGTAACAAACACTGAAGCTTTCTTT.

The chain carries TRBV18 and TRBJ2-5, with D maybe TRBD2 (6 bases). The germline CDR1 and CDR2 sequences are KGHSH and LQKENI. The CDR3 has 13 amino acids. V was clipped by 8 bases and J by 4 bases, with 14 bases between them. The CDR3 region is CASGRRETETQYF. CDR3 coding DNA: TGTGCCAGCGGAAGGCGGGAAACAGAGACCCAGTACTTC. The entire variable domain, with the rest obtained from reference TRBV18 and TRBJ2-5, is as follows: NAGVMQNPRHLVRRRGQEARLRCSPMKGHSHVYWYRQLPEEGLKFMVYLQKENIIDESGMPKERFSAEFPKEGPSILRIQQVVRGDSAAYFCASGRRETETQYFGPGTRLLVL.

CDR3 DNA: TGTGCCAGCAGCGCGGGACTAGCGGGTCGGGCGGAGCAGTTCTTC. Its translation is CASSAGLAGRAEQFF. The V gene is TRBV9, the J gene TRBJ2-1; 12 bases are shared with TRBD2. Germline V lookup: CDR1 SGDLS, CDR2 YYNGEE. The V segment lost 3 bases and the J segment 10 bases; nucleotides outside the gene matches: 8. The CDR3 spans 15 residues.

Note on this clone: This specimen includes other DNA sequences encoding the same CDR3. The chain is built from TRBV5-4 and TRBJ1-2; the D gene is possibly TRBD1 (5 bases). There are 14 residues in the CDR3. The germline CDR1 and CDR2 sequences are SGHNT and YYREEE (reference sequence). With 4 bases removed from V and 0 bases from J, the gap between germline ends came to 10 bases. CDR3 sequence reads: CASSLTGPNYGYTF. The CDR3 DNA is TGTGCCAGCAGCCTTACAGGACCTAACTATGGCTACACCTTC.

The chain combines TRBV7-8 with TRBJ1-5, with TRBD1 matching over 8 bases. This CDR3 is 18 amino acids long. The V and J ends lost 4 bases and 0 bases, in that order; junction bases with no gene match: 11. The germline V gene has CDR1 SGHVS and CDR2 FQNEAQ. CDR3 nucleotides: TGTGCCAGCAGCTCGTTAGGTATGACAGGGGATAGCAATCAGCCCCAGCATTTT. It is translated as CASSSLGMTGDSNQPQHF.

This rearrangement joins TRBV4-2 to TRBJ1-2; possibly TRBD1 for D (5 bases). The CDR3 covers 13 residues. The V end lost 1 base, the J end lost 4 bases, and 7 bases lay between the germline ends. Germline V CDR1 and CDR2: LGHNA, YNFKEQ. For the CDR3, the DNA is TGTGCCAGCAGCCAAGGACAGCCCTATGGCTACACCTTC. It specifies CASSQGQPYGYTF.

This clone was recorded once. The CDR3 is CASSFGQGREQYF. The DNA for the CDR3 is TGTGCCAGCAGCTTCGGACAGGGTCGCGAGCAGTACTTC. The rearrangement uses TRBV7-9 and TRBJ2-5, with 8 bases that match TRBD1. The J call may not be correct, given that the DNA end is closer to TRBJ2-7. CDR3 length: 13 residues. Germline CDR1 and CDR2: SEHNR and FQNEAQ (reference sequence).

This chain's CDR3 is CASSLRTANTEAFF. CDR3 DNA sequence: TGTGCCAGCAGCCTCCGGACAGCGAACACTGAAGCTTTCTTT. The chain couples TRBV11-3 to TRBJ1-1; maybe TRBD1 (6 bases). Germline values: CDR1 SGHNT, CDR2 YENEEA. V lost 5 bases, J lost 1 base, and 11 bases lay in between. The CDR3 has 14 residues.

The rearrangement links TRBV5-4 to TRBJ2-5; TRBD1 agrees at 11 bases. The germline CDR1 and CDR2 sequences are SGHNT and YYREEE (reference sequence). The CDR3 covers 15 residues. Germline trimming cut 0 bases from V and 5 bases from J; bases unmatched to any gene: 3. CDR3 protein: CASSLGTGGYETQYF. The CDR3 nucleotides are TGTGCCAGCAGCTTGGGGACAGGGGGCTATGAGACCCAGTACTTC.

V is TRBV19 and J is TRBJ2-5, with TRBD2 matching over 10 bases. Germline V gene lookup returns CDR1 LNHDA and CDR2 SQIVND (reference sequence). Trimming at V came to 10 bases and at J to 3 bases, leaving 2 bases not matched to a gene. The CDR3 has 12 amino acids. Here the CDR3 reads CATTSGKETQYF. The CDR3 region has the DNA TGTGCCACTACTAGCGGGAAAGAGACCCAGTACTTC.

This clone came up a few times. The CDR3 nucleotides read TGTGCCAGCAGTGAAGACAGCGCACACACAGATACGCAGTATTTT. Translated: CASSEDSAHTDTQYF. The V and J genes are TRBV6-4 and TRBJ2-3; weak D call: TRBD1 (5 bases). Germline CDR1 MRHNA, CDR2 SNTAGT. V was pared by 3 bases and J by 2 bases, with 12 bases between. CDR3 size: 15 residues.

There are a few counts of this clone. Relative to the germline gene, one junction end is altered; a read error may explain this. This chain connects TRBV6-5 to TRBJ1-4, with unresolved D. This CDR3 comprises 14 residues. Germline lookup yields CDR1 MNHEY and CDR2 SVGAGI. The CDR3 region is CATSKHGRHEKLFF. In DNA form, the CDR3 reads TGTGCCACCAGTAAACACGGGAGGCATGAAAAACTGTTTTTT.

The V and J genes are TRBV7-9 and TRBJ1-2, with D unresolved. This CDR3 region has 11 residues. Germline CDR1 and CDR2: SEHNR and FQNEAQ (reference sequence). V shed 4 bases and J shed 8 bases, with 8 bases lying between them. The CDR3 here is CASSWEEGYTF. The CDR3 DNA reads TGTGCCAGCAGCTGGGAGGAAGGCTACACCTTC.

The CDR3: CASHESTDTQYF. CDR3 sequence (DNA): TGCGCCAGCCATGAGTCCACAGATACGCAGTATTTT. J is TRBJ2-3 and V is TRBV5-1; no reliable D call. CDR1 is SGHRS and CDR2 is YFSETQ in the germline V gene. The CDR3 is 12 residues long. The V end lost 7 bases, the J end lost 2 bases, and 8 bases lay between the germline ends.

The chain employs TRBV7-9 and TRBJ1-5; D is perhaps TRBD1 (6 bases). Germline CDR1 and CDR2: SEHNR and FQNEAQ (reference sequence). V was trimmed by 0 bases and J by 5 bases, leaving 14 bases between them. This CDR3 is built from 16 residues. The CDR3 is CASSLAAGAGDQPQHF. The CDR3 bases are TGTGCCAGCAGCTTAGCCGCAGGGGCCGGGGATCAGCCCCAGCATTTT.

This clone was picked up a small number of times. The chain is built from TRBV2 and TRBJ1-4; 7 nucleotides match TRBD1. This CDR3 spans 14 amino acids. The junction had 5 bases not matched to a gene; V was cut back by 3 bases and J by 7 bases. Germline loops: CDR1 SNHLY, CDR2 FYNNEI. CDR3 in amino acids: CASSEDRIREKLFF. CDR3 DNA sequence: TGTGCCAGCAGTGAGGACAGGATCCGTGAAAAACTGTTTTTT.

The V call is TRBV25-1, the J call TRBJ1-2; 7 positions match TRBD1. Unmatched junction bases numbered 13, after V lost 0 bases and J lost 6 bases. CDR3 length: 17 amino acids. Germline lookup yields CDR1 MGHDK and CDR2 SYGVNS. CDR3 nucleotides: TGTGCCAGCAGTGAATATACAGGGAAGGGGGCAGGGAATGGCTACACCTTC. It codes for CASSEYTGKGAGNGYTF.

The chain joins TRBV11-2 to TRBJ1-1, with D possibly matching TRBD1 (5 bases). The length of the CDR3 is 14 residues. V was pared by 2 bases and J by 1 base, with 8 bases between. Germline values: CDR1 SGHAT, CDR2 FQNNGV. As DNA, the CDR3 is TGTGCCAGCAGCTTAACGGGGGAGAACACTGAAGCTTTCTTT. This gives the protein CASSLTGENTEAFF.

CDR3 region: CASVGLASDTQYF. CDR3 in DNA: TGTGCCAGCGTGGGACTAGCATCAGATACGCAGTATTTT. The chain recombines TRBV7-8 with TRBJ2-3; 9 bases are a match to TRBD2. The V gene's germline CDR1 is SGHVS and CDR2 FQNEAQ. V shed 8 bases and J 4 bases; nucleotides not matched to a gene: 4. CDR3 length: 13 amino acids.

CDR3 sequence reads: CASGEFSYEQYF. CDR3 nucleotide sequence: TGTGCCAGCGGGGAGTTCTCCTACGAGCAGTACTTC. The V and J genes are TRBV7-9 and TRBJ2-5; maybe TRBD2 (5 bases). The DNA end is a closer match to TRBJ2-7, so the J assignment may be wrong. The CDR3 loop spans 12 amino acids. Germline CDR1 SEHNR, CDR2 FQNEAQ (reference sequence).